This T cell receptor (beta chain) was found in a study of blood T cell repertoires in COVID-19. Study in general: From T cells, B-cell-depleted T cells, or PBMCs came the material, which was cDNA or gDNA.

Seattle's enrolled individuals joined amid active infection and were then monitored longitudinally. Study processing details: From reference gene primer amplification, estimates of nucleated cell counts were derived. This table comes from immunoSEQ multiplex PCR, and its TCRdb copy is limited to in-frame clones, with some not included. For V, J and clone size, that table is used; D and trimming come from the DNA. Seen here are some 130,000 clones, 86% observed once, and the top ten hold roughly 10%. The CDR3 sequence is 17 residues long. The V gene end was trimmed by 3 bases and the J gene end by 3 bases; junction bases not matched to a gene: 7. Germline CDR1 is SGHRS and CDR2 is YFSETQ.

The V and J genes are TRBV5-1 and TRBJ2-3; TRBD2 aligns across 13 bases. The specimen was peripheral blood. This TCR was sampled from a woman in her 70s with COVID-19, enrolled during active disease. Here the CDR3 DNA reads TGCGCCAGCAGCTCTCTAACTAGCGGGGGGGCAACAGATACGCAGTATTTT. It yields the protein CASSSLTSGGATDTQYF. Looking up the rest from reference TRBV5-1 and TRBJ2-3 gives the full variable domain: KAGVTQTPRYLIKTRGQQVTLSCSPISGHRSVSWYQQTPGQGLQFLFEYFSETQRNKGNFPGRFSGRQFSNSRSEMNVSTLELGDSALYLCASSSLTSGGATDTQYFGPGTRLTVL.